The subject of this entry is one T cell receptor (beta chain). Its antigen is currently not known. Base qualities are not provided; no much larger clone lies one nucleotide away. Ficoll-Paque density gradient centrifugation was used to isolate PBMCs. This entry comes from a study of T-cell memory formation after mild COVID-19 (TCRdb year 2021). Background for the entire study: TCR sequence clusters from the two donors were largely donor specific. In a couple of donors, T-cell clones that expanded and contracted after mild COVID-19 were tracked by sequencing TCRalpha and TCRbeta repertoires over time. The cohort comprised two young, previously healthy adult volunteers, one female and one male.

For sequencing, an Illumina NovaSeq 6000 was employed. cDNA libraries for TCRalpha and TCRbeta were prepared by 5'RACE using constant-segment primers, with sample barcodes and unique molecular identifiers added. Trizol reagent was used to extract RNA from every sample. Amplification of the libraries took two PCR steps, and the second step added a second sample barcode plus Illumina TruSeq adapters. The libraries were sequenced on an Illumina NovaSeq using 2 x 150 bp paired-end reads. As for the original processing: The reads were demultiplexed and collapsed into UMI-guided consensus sequences using migec v1.2.7. Using mixcr v2.1.11, UMI consensuses were aligned to TRA and TRB V and J templates and then assembled into clonotypes. Clonotypes were classified as expanded or contracted when called significant by both edgeR and NoisET, with noise models trained on biological replicates. edgeR calls used a false discovery rate-adjusted p below 0.01 and a log2 fold-change threshold of 1. As an exploratory analysis of dynamics, max-normalized trajectories of the 1000 most abundant clonotypes were examined by PCA with hierarchical clustering. Separately sequenced CD4+ and CD8+ repertoires were used to assign the CD4 or CD8 phenotype of responding clones. TCRdb took the public reads, trimmed them with fastp at Q25, ran MiXCR for clone calling and kept in-frame beta chains. All rows with the same CDR3 protein become a single entry with the most common DNA and genes. These V and J calls are TCRdb output, not the study's own analysis. The sample yields about 200,000 distinct CDR3 sequences; around 17% were counted once. Together, the top ten hold 2.4% of the sample.

From the cysteine up to the phenylalanine, the CDR3 has a length of 14 residues. Only the CDR3 region is kept as DNA, spanning 42 bases read in frame from base 1. Via the germline V gene, CDR1 is SGHRS and CDR2 YFSETQ. V is reduced by 2 bases and J by 5 bases, leaving a spacing of 8 bases between them. The investigation overall reported the following: The study included only two mild cases, and larger cohorts that include severe cases with pre-infection samples were judged to be necessary. Contracting CD4+ clones were found mainly in CM and EM memory subsets, while CD8+ clones were enriched in EMRA. Some responding clones were detected in pre-infection memory, suggesting pre-existing cross-reactive memory T cells joined the SARS-CoV-2 response. SARS-CoV-2 specificity was not confirmed for the second-wave clones peaking on day 37. Clones that contracted from day 15 to 85 showed balanced CD4/CD8 phenotypes, whereas a second wave of clones that expanded from day 15 to 37 leaned towards CD4+.

The clonotype was recovered from an adult woman who had mild COVID-19 (a few samples of this study predate the infection). The sample titles of this study are shuffled in the database, so cell type and time point are left out; the donor was told from shared clones. Sequenced: PBMCs or a T cell subset sorted from them (not recorded which). The rearrangement combines TRBV5-1 with TRBJ1-6; no D segment can be confidently identified. The CDR3 reads CASSFDGNNSPLHF. In nucleotide form, the sequence is TGCGCCAGCAGCTTTGACGGAAATAATTCACCCCTCCACTTT.